This T cell receptor beta chain was sequenced for a study of blood T cell repertoires in COVID-19. Background on the study: COVID-19 samples from acute and convalescent phases originated in the United States, Italy and Spain.

Germline V CDR1 and CDR2: MGHDK, SYGVNS. The V end was cut by 4 bases, the J end by 6 bases, with 10 bases between. The CDR3 contains 12 residues. In the original processing: The assay estimated nucleated cells by amplifying reference gene primers. Assay: immunoSEQ multiplex PCR; the TCRdb copy retains only in-frame clones and omits some. The V and J calls and clone size were taken over from that table, and D and trimming were inferred from the DNA. This table has more than 110,000 clones, 85% appearing once. The sample consisted of peripheral blood. V usage is TRBV25-1 and J usage is TRBJ2-7; no reliable D call. The TCR was taken from a man aged 45-60 years with acute or convalescent COVID-19. DNA for the CDR3: TGTGCCAGCAGTGGCCATAAGCTCGAGCAGTACTTC. This encodes CASSGHKLEQYF.